This is a list of T cell receptor beta chains from one sample in a study of blood T cell repertoires in COVID-19. This table comes from immunoSEQ multiplex PCR, and its TCRdb copy is limited to in-frame clones, with some not included. This sample yields around 380,000 clones, of which over 75% are seen a single time; 1% to 1.5% belongs to the top ten. The sample comprised PBMCs or T cells enriched from blood (not recorded which). The receptors here all came from a man aged 30 to 45 who had recovered from COVID-19. Both conserved end residues are part of each CDR3. D genes are given only for firm matches. Some rows mark clone size as missing; the rest say once, few, many or name a class of expanded clone.

v_gene	j_gene	d_gene	abundance	CDR3nt	CDR3aa
TRBV11-1	TRBJ1-4	NA	once	TGTGCCAGCAGCTTAGATCCCGGGAATGAAAAACTGTTTTTT	CASSLDPGNEKLFF
TRBV5-1	TRBJ1-6	NA	few	TGCGCCAGCAGCTTCGGAGAACAGGGTTCACCCCTCCACTTT	CASSFGEQGSPLHF
TRBV30	TRBJ1-6	TRBD1	NA	TGTGCCTGGACTCCGGGACAGGGAGGTTCACCCCTCCACTTT	CAWTPGQGGSPLHF
TRBV19	TRBJ1-2	NA	NA	TGTGCCAGTAGGGACCCGGACCGGGGATTGAACTATGGCTACACCTTC	CASRDPDRGLNYGYTF
TRBV19	TRBJ1-3	NA	few	TGTGCCAGTAGGCCTTCCAGCGTGGAGTCTGGAAACACCATATATTTT	CASRPSSVESGNTIYF
TRBV5-6	TRBJ2-7	TRBD2	NA	TGTGCCAGCAGCTCTTGGACTAGCGGCTTTGGCCCTCCTTCCAACGAGCAGTACTTC	CASSSWTSGFGPPSNEQYF
TRBV6-5	TRBJ2-7	NA	NA	TGTGCCAGCGGTAGCTACGAGCAGTACTTC	CASGSYEQYF
TRBV15	TRBJ1-1	NA	once	TGTGCCACCAGCGAGGGGGGGGCGGATGAAGCTTTCTTT	CATSEGGADEAFF
TRBV19	TRBJ2-6	NA	NA	TGTGCCAGTAGGGAACAGGGGGGGTCGGGGGCCAACGTCCTGACTTTC	CASREQGGSGANVLTF
TRBV4-2	TRBJ2-7	NA	NA	TGTGCCAGCAGCCGAGACGGAGGTTACGAGCAGTACTTC	CASSRDGGYEQYF
TRBV19	TRBJ2-7	NA	NA	TGTGCCAGTAGTCCCGACGGGTTATCCTACGAGCAGTACTTC	CASSPDGLSYEQYF
TRBV30	TRBJ1-4	NA	NA	TGTGCCTGGAGTTCGGAGTCGACTAATGAAAAACTGTTTTTT	CAWSSESTNEKLFF
TRBV3-1/TRBV3-2	TRBJ1-1	NA	NA	TGTGCCAGCAGCCATTCATCGGGGAGTGGTCTAGGGGCTTTCTTT	CASSHSSGSGLGAFF
TRBV4-3	TRBJ1-1	NA	NA	TGCGCCAGCAGCCAAGAACGGGGATACGGCACTGAAGCTTTCTTT	CASSQERGYGTEAFF
TRBV5-1	TRBJ2-7	NA	NA	TGCGCCAGCAGCTTCACAGGTGGCGAGCAGTACTTC	CASSFTGGEQYF
TRBV21-1	TRBJ1-2	NA	NA	TGTGCCAGCAGCAAATGGGGGCTGATCTATGGCTACACCTTC	CASSKWGLIYGYTF
TRBV5-4	TRBJ2-1	TRBD2	once	TGTGCCAGCAACCGAGCGGGGGTTAACTCCTACAATGAGCAGTTCTTC	CASNRAGVNSYNEQFF
TRBV7-9	TRBJ1-2	NA	NA	TGTGCCAGCAGCTCCTCCAGGTTGGGCTACACCTTC	CASSSSRLGYTF
TRBV2	TRBJ2-7	TRBD2	NA	TGTGCCAGCAGTCCCACTAGCGGCGGTCCCTACGAGCAGTACTTC	CASSPTSGGPYEQYF
TRBV12-3/TRBV12-4	TRBJ1-2	NA	NA	TGTGCCAGCAGTTTGAAGTCGACAAGAGGCTACACCTTC	CASSLKSTRGYTF
TRBV10-3	TRBJ1-2	NA	once	TGTGCCATCAGAGCCGTAGATTCTTATGGCTACACCTTC	CAIRAVDSYGYTF
TRBV19	TRBJ1-5	TRBD1	NA	TGTGCCAGTAGTCAGGGGGAAGGGCAGCCCCAGCATTTT	CASSQGEGQPQHF
TRBV9	TRBJ1-1	TRBD1	NA	TGTGCCAGCAGCCGTGACGGGACAGGGAACACTGAAGCTTTCTTT	CASSRDGTGNTEAFF